This T cell receptor (beta chain) was retrieved from a study of blood T cell repertoires in COVID-19. The CDR3 covers 15 residues. Unmatched junction bases numbered 3, after V lost 2 bases and J lost 7 bases. Per the germline V gene, CDR1 is MGHRA and CDR2 is YSYEKL. This table comes from immunoSEQ multiplex PCR, and its TCRdb copy is limited to in-frame clones, with some not included. The sample records some 400,000 clones, around 84% being singletons. The source of this sequence is a human donor in a cohort sampled during active COVID-19. The chain uses TRBV4-1 and TRBJ2-1, with 12 nucleotides matching TRBD2. The material sequenced was peripheral blood. The CDR3 DNA reads TGCGCCAGCAGCCAAACTAGCGGGAGGTGGAATGAGCAGTTCTTC. Protein: CASSQTSGRWNEQFF.